The 9 T cell receptor beta chains below come from one sample, sequenced in a study of cytomegalovirus exposure and HLA in healthy donors. The PCR made use of 60 Vbeta and 13 Jbeta primers. Clones were read by immunoSEQ multiplex PCR, and TCRdb kept only the in-frame ones, dropping some. The table lists some 76,000 clones, around 86% of them singletons. Sample: PBMCs. The receptors here all came from a woman in her twenties or thirties in good health and CMV-seronegative.

The chain joins TRBV29-1 to TRBJ2-7, with 10 bases aligning to TRBD1. This CDR3 region has 12 residues. From germline, CDR1 is SQVTM and CDR2 ANQGSEA. Trimming removed 5 bases from V and 7 bases from J; junction bases left unmatched: 5. In DNA form, the CDR3 reads TGCAGCGTTCGACAGGGGGCGCGGGAGCAGTACTTC. Its protein is CSVRQGAREQYF.

The chain joins TRBV10-3 to TRBJ2-2, with 9 positions matching TRBD1. Trimming cost V 0 bases and J 7 bases; bases outside gene matches: 3. Germline V gives CDR1 ENHRY, CDR2 SYGVKD. This CDR3 contains 15 residues. The CDR3 bases are TGTGCCATCAGTGAGTCGGGACAGGGTAACGGGGAGCTGTTTTTT. Its translation is CAISESGQGNGELFF.

The CDR3 region is CATSTAGSGPGETQYF. Written as DNA, the CDR3 is TGTGCCACCAGCACCGCCGGGAGTGGGCCGGGGGAGACCCAGTACTTC. The chain combines TRBV15 with TRBJ2-5; D may be TRBD2 (6 bases). Trimming removed 4 bases from V and 5 bases from J, with 20 bases in between. CDR1 and CDR2 from the germline V gene are LNHNV and YYDKDF (reference sequence). The CDR3 consists of 16 residues.

As for this clone: The germline gene is not matched at one end of the junction; a read error may be the cause. The chain has TRBV7-7 and TRBJ2-1; D gene ambiguous. Germline V lookup: CDR1 SSHAT, CDR2 FNYEAQ (reference sequence). The CDR3 totals 13 residues. The DNA of the CDR3 is TGTGCTAGCAGCTTAGCTCTACTACAAGAGCAGTTCTTC. Translated: CASSLALLQEQFF. Based on the CDR3 plus reference TRBV7-7 and TRBJ2-1, the full variable domain is GAGVSQSPRYKVTKRGQDVTLRCDPISSHATLYWYQQALGQGPEFLTYFNYEAQPDKSGLPSDRFSAERPEGSISTLTIQRTEQRDSAMYRCASSLALLQEQFFGPGTRLTVL.

CDR3 amino acids: CASTDPQSNEQFF. CDR3 sequence (DNA): TGTGCCAGCACCGATCCCCAGTCAAATGAGCAGTTCTTC. V gene TRBV7-2 combines with J gene TRBJ2-1; D gene unclear. Trimming took off 7 bases at V and 7 bases at J, with 14 bases between the two ends. CDR1 is SGHTA, CDR2 FQGNSA, per germline. The length of the CDR3 is 13 residues.

The V gene is TRBV4-1, the J gene TRBJ2-5, with 11 bases identical to TRBD1. The assigned J gene may be wrong: the sequence end matches TRBJ2-7 better. Germline values: CDR1 MGHRA, CDR2 YSYEKL. The CDR3 is made up of 16 amino acids. CDR3 amino acids: CASSIGQGATSYEQYF. The CDR3 DNA reads TGCGCCAGCAGCATTGGACAGGGGGCCACCTCCTACGAGCAGTACTTC.

This chain uses TRBV7-6 with TRBJ1-1, with 8 bases matching TRBD1. CDR3 length equals 15 residues. V shed 5 bases and J 4 bases; nucleotides not matched to a gene: 9. CDR1 is SGHVS, CDR2 FNYEAQ, per germline. In DNA, the CDR3 is TGTGCCAGCAGCGACCGGACAGGGTTAGGCACTGAAGCTTTCTTT. Protein product: CASSDRTGLGTEAFF.

This clone was observed a single time. The chain carries TRBV4-3 and TRBJ2-2; 12 bases are a match to TRBD2. The CDR3 is made up of 18 amino acids. Germline values: CDR1 LGHNA, CDR2 YSLEER. The V segment lost 1 base and the J segment 0 bases; nucleotides outside the gene matches: 3. CDR3 DNA sequence: TGCGCCAGCAGCCAAGGACTAGCGGGAGCCGCGAACACCGGGGAGCTGTTTTTT. Translating it yields CASSQGLAGAANTGELFF.

The chain recombines TRBV28 with TRBJ1-2; D gene ambiguous. This CDR3 is built from 12 residues. Trimming left V 4 bases short and J 5 bases short, with 8 bases between. Germline V gene lookup returns CDR1 MDHEN and CDR2 SYDVKM. CDR3 region: CASSWAGYGYTF. The CDR3 DNA reads as TGTGCCAGCAGTTGGGCAGGATATGGCTACACCTTC.